This T cell receptor beta chain is from a study of blood T cell repertoires in COVID-19. The wider study: Sites across the United States, Italy and Spain contributed samples from acute and convalescent COVID-19. Nucleic acid was either cDNA or gDNA, and it came from T cells, B-cell-depleted T cells, or PBMCs.

V lost 5 bases and J lost 4; bases outside the gene matches: 6. Germline CDR1 is MNHEY and CDR2 is SVGAGI. This CDR3 is built from 15 residues. Original data processing: Reference gene primer amplification yielded estimated nucleated cell counts. Profiled with immunoSEQ multiplex PCR; TCRdb holds only in-frame clones, not every one. V and J calls plus clone size are reproduced from that table; the DNA served to infer D and trimming. The table records 15,000 to 20,000 clones, approximately 85% of them present only once. This sequence was found in a man aged 35 to 55 with active or convalescent COVID-19. The V call is TRBV6-5, the J call TRBJ2-2; 8 bases fit TRBD1. Sequencing was done on a sample of peripheral blood. The DNA of the CDR3 is TGTGCCAGCAGTCTACGGGACAGGACCACCGGGGAGCTGTTTTTT. Amino acids: CASSLRDRTTGELFF.